This T cell receptor (beta chain) was observed in a study of CD8 T cells in Susac syndrome (dated by TCRdb to the late 2010s). At the level of the whole study: Among the Susac syndrome patients who were sequenced, clinically active disease was present in over 5 and clinical remission was observed in under ten. Susac syndrome patients were therapy-naive, on corticosteroids (some also receiving IVIg), or on IVIg alone at blood withdrawal. The study used repertoire sequencing to test whether antigen drove CD8+ T cell activation and differentiation in Susac syndrome. The paper as a whole reports these results and caveats: In patients with Susac syndrome, the CD4+ T cell repertoire showed no detectable clonal expansion. The number of individuals in the TCR sequencing and HLA analysis was recognized as being relatively small.

RNA was extracted using the RNeasy kit, and about 0.45 to 1 ug of the RNA was reverse transcribed with random hexamers. TCR beta CDR3 regions were amplified with the immunoSEQ multiplex PCR assay covering 54 Vbeta and 13 Jbeta segments. To correct PCR amplification bias, a synthetic template baseline was used for both primer optimization and computational correction. The study's own analysis went as follows. Reads were assigned to V, D and J genes according to IMGT and analyzed in immunoSEQ Analyzer, with only productive sequences retained. Clonality was computed as one minus Shannon entropy normalized by log2 of the number of productive unique sequences. For each patient and control, public and private clones were evaluated among the 100 most prevalent clones. Clones were defined as Susac-specific when absent from the healthy and MS cohorts, from about 1,100 published viral clones and from other ImmuneACCESS disease sequences. Using fastp at Q25 and MiXCR, TCRdb reprocessed the public reads and kept productive beta chains. Each CDR3 protein gets just one entry, which takes the most common genes and DNA from the rows behind it. The V and J calls were determined by TCRdb, not by the authors. The sample table holds over 120,000 distinct CDR3 sequences, of which about 95% were seen once. The biggest ten clones account for 0.13% to 0.15% of the sample.

Per the germline V gene (reference sequence), DFQATT is the CDR1 and SNEGSKA is the CDR2. The CDR3 contains 15 residues, cysteine and phenylalanine counted. Of all the DNA, just the CDR3 is kept, 45 bases in frame from base 1. V lost 2 bases and J lost 3 bases; the stretch between them is 14 bases long. About this clonotype itself: No cognate antigen has been identified for it. Per-base qualities were not stored, and no clone one base away is much larger.

Peripheral blood CD8+ and CD4+ T cells from healthy donors, Susac syndrome patients and multiple sclerosis patients were profiled by high-throughput TCR beta sequencing. Recently defined diagnostic criteria for definite or probable disease were met by the Susac syndrome patients. Bulk CD8+ and CD4+ T cells were purified magnetically by negative isolation, whereas CD8+ TEMRA cells were enriched by FACS. Blood was collected in EDTA tubes and processed within 24 hours, with PBMCs isolated through density gradient centrifugation. PBMCs intended for TCR sequencing were cryopreserved in liquid nitrogen and were subsequently thawed in a 37 degrees C water bath. A purity of at least 90% was achieved for sorted or isolated CD4+, CD8+ and CD8+ TEMRA cells.

The source material was CD4+ T cells from PBMCs. The chain is assembled from TRBV20-1 and TRBJ1-5, with the identity of the D gene unclear. The receptor comes from a human donor with Susac syndrome. The DNA is TGCAGTGCTAGACCCTGGGCAGAGTTCAATCAGCCCCAGCATTTT. This gives the protein CSARPWAEFNQPQHF.